These T cell receptor beta chains were read from a single sample in a study of T-cell memory formation after mild COVID-19. TCRdb redid the calling of the 5' RACE reads with MiXCR, one entry per CDR3 protein. The table has about 360,000 distinct CDR3 sequences, around 15% seen once. The sequenced sample consisted of PBMCs or a T cell subset sorted from them (not recorded which). The receptor source for this set is a man between 18 and 35 years old who had mild COVID-19 (a few samples of this study predate the infection). Cell type and time point are not known. The CDR3 runs from the conserved cysteine through the conserved F or W. The D gene is left open where the match is weak.

D | V | CDR3
- | TRBV4-1 | CASSQVDADTQYF
TRBD2 | TRBV5-1 | CASSSMGTSGVYNEQFF
TRBD1 | TRBV5-1 | CASSHPSTGGYEQYF
- | TRBV7-9 | CASIDDSPQETQYF
- | TRBV25-1 | CASSEGDNYGYTF
- | TRBV20-1 | CSARTEAFF
- | TRBV5-4 | CASSLWFPLLGTDTQYF
- | TRBV9 | CASSVAPQGYEQYF
TRBD1 | TRBV6-5 | CASSYGTGGYEQYF
TRBD1 | TRBV4-1 | CASSHPGQANYGYTF
- | TRBV7-3 | CASSSSPEVETQYF
- | TRBV7-6 | CASSLKGVNNSPLHF
- | TRBV4-1 | CASSLGRAFSEQFF
- | TRBV4-3 | CASSQEGGGADTQYF
TRBD2 | TRBV7-2 | CASSAQTSGETQYF
- | TRBV2 | CASEGGRKGYTF
- | TRBV7-9 | CASSTGYEQYF
- | TRBV24-1 | CATSDFRVVGYGYTF
- | TRBV25-1 | CASSPEGSPLHF
- | TRBV7-9 | CASTYFDGPYEQYF
TRBD1 | TRBV20-1 | CSAGLQGFLYEQYF
TRBD2 | TRBV6-2/TRBV6-3 | CASSYLSGGQQETQYF
- | TRBV20-1 | CSARSPGLSTDTQYF
TRBD1 | TRBV27 | CASSLQGAGGKAFF
- | TRBV12-3/TRBV12-4 | CASSLRGHGSYEQYF
- | TRBV4-3 | CASSQDPGLTYGYTF
TRBD1 | TRBV7-2 | CASSSTGGLTEAFF
- | TRBV6-4 | CASSERGTLWYNEQFF
- | TRBV7-9 | CASSLLASSYEQYF
TRBD2 | TRBV4-1 | CASSPEGLAASYEQYF
- | TRBV4-3 | CASSQPWALNTEAFF
- | TRBV20-1 | CSARSRGLGSTDTQYF
TRBD2 | TRBV12-3/TRBV12-4 | CASTVMGRGGTDTQYF
- | TRBV4-1 | CASSQATGTAKETQYF
- | TRBV6-6 | CASSVTGGSIRGYTF
TRBD1 | TRBV4-1 | CASSQEPGTDYNEQFF
TRBD2 | TRBV7-2 | CASSLGLGLAGGKGETQYF
- | TRBV7-2 | CASSTRRTAGLPPLHF
- | TRBV12-3/TRBV12-4 | CASTSIAETQYF
- | TRBV11-2 | CASSPTFRDRYSPLHF
- | TRBV7-9 | CASSPEGTGANVLTF
- | TRBV30 | CAFTWGNGELFF
- | TRBV18 | CASSLRVSSVVAGANVLTF
- | TRBV24-1 | CATIRTGLSNTEAFF
TRBD1 | TRBV5-1 | CASSLVGTGDEQYF
- | TRBV7-3 | CASSLSGATSYEQYF
- | TRBV12-3/TRBV12-4 | CASSLNGRNTEAFF
- | TRBV7-2 | CASSLAPSSGNTIYF
TRBD2 | TRBV7-2 | CASRFSGVSGELFF
- | TRBV6-6 | CASSGDLYGYTF
- | TRBV7-2 | CASSPTWGSYNEQFF
- | TRBV9 | CASTPLPVTDGETQYF
- | TRBV24-1 | CATSEDGTSTDTQYF
TRBD1 | TRBV6-2/TRBV6-3 | CASRTQGTRNTEAFF
- | TRBV28 | CASNPLDRWNTEAFF
TRBD1 | TRBV5-6 | CASSFGTVLNQPQHF
TRBD1 | TRBV10-2 | CASSEGDSFRSNQPQHF
TRBD1 | TRBV27 | CASSLSTGTFEQFF
- | TRBV4-3 | CASSPGRQNTEAFF